A single sample is the source of the 2 T cell receptor beta chains below, sequenced in a study of blood T cell repertoires in COVID-19. This table comes from immunoSEQ multiplex PCR, and its TCRdb copy is limited to in-frame clones, with some not included. Here the sample spans some 200,000 clones, roughly 75% being singletons. Sequencing used peripheral blood. The receptors shown here come from a woman in her 70s with acute or convalescent COVID-19.

V is TRBV6-4 and J is TRBJ2-2, with 9 bases aligning to TRBD1. V was clipped by 4 bases and J by 4 bases; unmatched bases: 4. This CDR3 is 15 amino acids long. Germline V lookup: CDR1 MRHNA, CDR2 SNTAGT. CDR3 bases: TGTGCCAGCAGTGCCCGACAGGGGGGCACCGGGGAGCTGTTTTTT. It specifies CASSARQGGTGELFF.

This clone was counted a single time. This rearrangement joins TRBV7-6 to TRBJ1-2, with TRBD1 as a possible D gene (5 bases). The CDR3 covers 13 residues. Deletions cut 1 base from V and 5 bases from J, with 8 bases between. Germline V lookup: CDR1 SGHVS, CDR2 FNYEAQ. The CDR3 sequence: CASSLGTQYGYTF. The CDR3 region has the DNA TGTGCCAGCAGCTTAGGGACACAGTATGGCTACACCTTC.